This T cell receptor (beta chain) was sequenced in a study of regulatory T cells in long-lasting Graves disease. Construction of TCR beta libraries relied on iRepertoire HTBI primers and on Arm-PCR targeting CDR3 regions. TCRdb recomputed calls from the multiplex PCR reads with MiXCR, one row per CDR3 protein. The repertoire holds about 450,000 distinct CDR3 sequences, with about 15% as singletons. Time point reported: newly diagnosed GD, antithyroid drugs for less than 3 months. The TCR library was prepared using RNA isolated from PBMCs. The data also belong to a second study, concerning T cells in Graves' hyperthyroidism and ophthalmopathy. That paper notes: Peripheral blood also featured most of the thyroid clonotypes expanded above 0.001.

Sequencing was performed on peripheral blood mononuclear cells (PBMCs), taken at new diagnosis, from a patient treated with antithyroid drugs. The sequence came from a woman aged 30 to 39 with Graves disease.

The CDR3 protein is CASSAGTSGSQVNEQFF. Written as DNA, the CDR3 is TGTGCCAGTAGTGCCGGGACTAGCGGGAGTCAGGTCAATGAGCAGTTCTTC. The chain uses TRBV19 and TRBJ2-1; 14 bases align to TRBD2. CDR3 length: 17 amino acids. V was pared by 5 bases and J by 6 bases, with 9 bases of the junction left unmatched. CDR1 is LNHDA and CDR2 is SQIVND in the germline V gene (reference sequence).